One TCR beta chain is described in this entry. These data originate in a study of response to subunit inactivated influenza vaccine. The CDR3 sequence is 15 residues long. Germline CDR1 SGHNT, CDR2 YYREEE (reference sequence). With 4 bases clipped from V and 2 bases from J, the junction kept 7 bases outside the gene matches. TCRdb fed the RT-PCR reads into MiXCR, producing one record per CDR3 protein. In the table there are about 540,000 distinct CDR3 sequences, 20% to 25% of which are singletons. These data also featured in a second study, about T cells expressing NK-cell markers. Per that study: 5'RACE template switching built TCR beta cDNA with unique molecular identifiers. The authors restricted sorting to alpha-beta TCR T cells with an anti-gamma-delta TCR antibody in several experiments. The study found dominant NKG2C+ clonotypes at roughly 1.0-7.0% of CD8+ T cells in about six donors. It was still unclear whether expanded NKG2C+ T cell clones were HCMV specific.

The specimen was CD4+ T cells sorted from PBMCs, collected 11 to 12 days after vaccination. This receptor was taken from a man aged 50 or older who received an inactivated influenza vaccine. V and J are TRBV5-4 and TRBJ2-7; 9 positions agree with TRBD1. CDR3 amino acids: CASSAPTGGPYEQYF. DNA for the CDR3: TGTGCCAGCAGCGCGCCGACAGGGGGACCCTACGAGCAGTACTTC.